These 3 T cell receptor beta chains came from one sample sequenced in a study of T-cell reconstitution after alpha-beta-depleted transplantation in children. The TCRbeta library incorporated unique molecular identifiers. MiXCR was run by TCRdb on the PCR reads, yielding one entry per CDR3 protein. The sample has about 190,000 distinct CDR3 sequences, 6% to 7% seen once. Sequencing used PBMCs from the stem cell graft donor, obtained from the stem cell graft. The receptors were gathered from a human donor who donated a stem cell graft to a child with Wiskott-Aldrich syndrome.

The genes are TRBV14 and TRBJ1-2, with D unresolved. Germline CDR1 SGHDN, CDR2 FVKESK. Trimming shortened V by 1 base and J by 3 bases, and 12 bases separated the two germline ends. The CDR3 sequence is 15 residues long. This CDR3 reads CASSQVPGRHYGYTF. CDR3 coding DNA: TGTGCCAGCAGCCAAGTCCCAGGACGGCACTATGGCTACACCTTC.

There are many counts of this clonotype. The rearrangement links TRBV5-6 to TRBJ1-1; D gene uncertain. CDR1 is SGHDT, CDR2 YYEEEE, per germline. The CDR3 has 16 residues. Trimming pared 0 bases from V and 1 base from J, leaving 13 bases between. CDR3 bases: TGTGCCAGCAGCTTGGATACGAACGGAAAGAACACTGAAGCTTTCTTT. As protein: CASSLDTNGKNTEAFF.

This clonotype showed up many times. The V gene is TRBV10-3, the J gene TRBJ1-2; 9 nucleotides line up with TRBD1. Germline V gene data show CDR1 as ENHRY and CDR2 as SYGVKD. V was pared by 2 bases and J by 8 bases, with 3 bases of the junction left unmatched. The length of the CDR3 is 13 residues. Here the CDR3 DNA reads TGTGCCATCAGTGAGACAGGGGGCGCCGGCTACACCTTC. Its translation is CAISETGGAGYTF.